This entry lists 32 T cell receptor beta chains sequenced from one sample in a study of T cells in Graves' hyperthyroidism and ophthalmopathy. Amplified TCR beta CDR3 regions derived from RNA transcripts. An initial round of RT-PCR targeting the TCR CDR3 relied on the HTBI primer set. TCRdb re-derived calls from the multiplex PCR reads in MiXCR, one entry per CDR3 protein. The sample has about 290,000 distinct CDR3 sequences, roughly 15% seen once. Sequences were obtained from blood. The receptors were gathered from a man aged 25-45 years with Graves' hyperthyroidism.

J is TRBJ1-2 and V is TRBV4-2, with D perhaps matching TRBD1 (5 bases). V lost 4 bases and J lost 4, with 16 bases in between. CDR1 is LGHNA, CDR2 YNFKEQ, per germline. CDR3 length: 15 amino acids. The CDR3 loop reads CASSLGDRPFYGYTF. For the CDR3, the DNA is TGTGCCAGCAGCCTGGGAGACAGACCGTTCTATGGCTACACCTTC.

The CDR3 region has the DNA TGTGCCAGCAGTCCCCCCGGGACAGGCGTCGGACCCCAGCATTTT. Protein product: CASSPPGTGVGPQHF. The chain uses TRBV27 and TRBJ1-5, with 8 bases fitting TRBD1. V lost 5 bases and J lost 10; bases outside the gene matches: 13. From germline, CDR1 is MNHEY and CDR2 SMNVEV (reference sequence). This CDR3 region has 15 residues.

This clonotype was detected many times. The rearrangement links TRBV7-9 to TRBJ2-3, with D perhaps assigned TRBD1 or TRBD2 (6 bases each). In germline, CDR1 is SEHNR, CDR2 FQNEAQ (reference sequence). Trimming removed 1 base at V and 1 base at J, with 15 bases between. This CDR3 spans 17 amino acids. The CDR3 DNA reads as TGTGCCAGCAGCTTAGGAAGTTTTGGGGGGCGCACAGATACGCAGTATTTT. This encodes CASSLGSFGGRTDTQYF.

On this clonotype: Germline is not matched at one junction end, which may reflect a read error. The V and J genes are TRBV4-1 and TRBJ2-7, with D unresolved. Germline CDR1 reads MGHRA; CDR2 reads YSYEKL. This CDR3 has 13 residues. CDR3 protein: CASSQDPSGEQYF. CDR3 nucleotide sequence: TGTGCCAGCAGCCAGGACCCTAGTGGCGAGCAGTACTTC.

This clonotype was seen many times. The chain combines TRBV18 with TRBJ1-3; D not certain. CDR1 and CDR2 (germline): KGHSH, LQKENI. This CDR3 has 14 amino acids. The ends were cut back, 1 base at V and 2 bases at J, with 6 bases in the middle. CDR3 sequence: CASSPQAPGNTIYF. In DNA, the CDR3 is TGTGCCAGCTCACCACAGGCTCCTGGAAACACCATATATTTT.

At least ten counts were recorded for this clonotype. The genes are TRBV12-3 or TRBV12-4 and TRBJ1-2; 8 positions match TRBD1. The CDR3 spans 14 residues. With 4 bases clipped from V and 6 bases from J, the junction kept 7 bases outside the gene matches. Here the CDR3 reads CASSSWTGSDGYTF. Written as DNA, the CDR3 is TGTGCCAGCAGTTCGTGGACAGGGAGCGATGGCTACACCTTC.

This sequence joins TRBV25-1 and TRBJ1-5; no firm D call. Trimming removed 0 bases at V and 9 bases at J, with 12 bases between. The CDR3 is made up of 14 amino acids. Germline V gives CDR1 MGHDK, CDR2 SYGVNS. The CDR3 DNA sequence: TGTGCCAGCAGTGAATACGGCCTGGACCGGCCCCAGCATTTT. Its protein product is CASSEYGLDRPQHF.

The rearrangement uses TRBV9 and TRBJ2-1; D unresolved. CDR3 length: 15 residues. The V gene lost 0 bases and the J gene lost 0 bases, with 7 bases spanning the gap. Per the germline V gene, CDR1 is SGDLS and CDR2 is YYNGEE. This CDR3 reads CASSVALSSYNEQFF. The CDR3 region has the DNA TGTGCCAGCAGCGTAGCTCTTTCCTCCTACAATGAGCAGTTCTTC.

In this sample, this clonotype turned up many times. V gene TRBV30 combines with J gene TRBJ1-6; D gene unclear. In germline, CDR1 is GTSNPN, CDR2 SVGIG (reference sequence). The CDR3 loop spans 14 amino acids. V was shortened by 2 bases and J by 5 bases, with 10 bases between the two germline ends. The CDR3 reads CAWSFVVDNSPLHF. In nucleotides, the CDR3 is TGTGCCTGGAGTTTCGTGGTGGATAATTCACCCCTCCACTTT.

This clonotype was counted ten times or more. The chain carries TRBV29-1 and TRBJ2-1, with 9 nucleotides matching TRBD1. CDR3 length equals 15 residues. With V trimmed by 4 bases and J by 7 bases, 11 bases remained unmatched. Per the germline V gene, CDR1 is SQVTM and CDR2 is ANQGSEA. The CDR3 region has the DNA TGCAGCGTTGGTGATCGGACAGGGGTAGGGAATGAGCAGTTCTTC. Its protein product is CSVGDRTGVGNEQFF.

The CDR3 region has the DNA TGTGCCAGTAGTATAGTCCGGGGCAGCACTGAAGCTTTCTTT. Its translation is CASSIVRGSTEAFF. The chain uses TRBV19 and TRBJ1-1, with D possibly TRBD1 on 5 matching bases. This CDR3 contains 14 residues. Trimming removed 1 base from V and 4 bases from J, with 10 bases in between. The germline V gene has CDR1 LNHDA and CDR2 SQIVND (reference sequence).

This clonotype was observed a handful of times. The V gene is TRBV7-3, the J gene TRBJ2-3, with TRBD2 identical over 8 bases. There are 14 residues in the CDR3. The V gene end was trimmed by 4 bases and the J gene end by 6 bases; junction bases not matched to a gene: 6. From germline, CDR1 is SGHTA and CDR2 FQGTGA. The CDR3 nucleotides are TGTGCCAGCAGCTCCAGCGGGGGACGTGATACGCAGTATTTT. It encodes CASSSSGGRDTQYF.

This clonotype was detected many times. The rearrangement uses TRBV6-1 and TRBJ2-3, with D possibly matching TRBD1 (6 bases). V dropped 7 bases and J dropped 0 bases, with 14 bases sitting between them. The CDR3 has 15 amino acids. The germline gives CDR1 MNHNS, CDR2 SASEGT. CDR3: CASTPGRGSTDTQYF. The DNA for the CDR3 is TGTGCCAGCACCCCCGGCAGGGGCAGCACAGATACGCAGTATTTT.

This rearrangement joins TRBV7-8 to TRBJ1-2; tentatively, D is TRBD1 (5 bases). The V gene lost 1 base and the J gene lost 9 bases, with 15 bases spanning the gap. The CDR3 is 14 residues long. Per germline, CDR1 SGHVS and CDR2 FQNEAQ. The CDR3 loop is CASSLVTTGVSYTF. The CDR3 DNA reads as TGTGCCAGCAGCTTAGTGACTACAGGCGTTAGCTACACCTTC.

The rearrangement joins TRBV9 to TRBJ2-1; 7 nucleotides align to TRBD1. Trimming removed 0 bases from V and 7 bases from J; junction bases left unmatched: 4. From germline, CDR1 is SGDLS and CDR2 YYNGEE. The CDR3 is made up of 14 amino acids. The CDR3 DNA reads as TGTGCCAGCAGCGTAGGAGGGGGCACGAATGAGCAGTTCTTC. The encoded protein is CASSVGGGTNEQFF. Supplemented by reference TRBV9 and TRBJ2-1, the full variable domain reads DSGVTQTPKHLITATGQRVTLRCSPRSGDLSVYWYQQSLDQGLQFLIQYYNGEERAKGNILERFSAQQFPDLHSELNLSSLELGDSALYFCASSVGGGTNEQFFGPGTRLTVL.

This clonotype has at least ten counts. This sequence joins TRBV6-1 and TRBJ1-6; 11 nucleotides match TRBD1. The germline CDR1 and CDR2 sequences are MNHNS and SASEGT. Germline trimming cut 4 bases from V and 9 bases from J; bases unmatched to any gene: 8. The CDR3 has 16 amino acids. The CDR3 loop reads CASSARDRGSSSPLHF. CDR3 in DNA: TGTGCCAGCAGTGCCAGGGACAGGGGGTCTAGTTCACCCCTCCACTTT.

This clonotype was seen only a few times. The rearrangement uses TRBV29-1 and TRBJ1-2, with TRBD1 as a possible D gene (6 bases). Germline CDR1 reads SQVTM; CDR2 reads ANQGSEA. The V end was cut by 7 bases, the J end by 5 bases, with 11 bases between. The CDR3 is 11 amino acids. Here the CDR3 reads CSARTEYGYTF. For the CDR3, the DNA is TGCAGCGCCCGGACAGAGTATGGCTACACCTTC.

There are a few counts of this clonotype. This chain uses TRBV5-1 with TRBJ2-5; D may correspond to TRBD1 or TRBD2 (5 bases each). The CDR3 is 15 amino acids. The germline gives CDR1 SGHRS, CDR2 YFSETQ. V lost 1 base to trimming and J lost 1 base, with 11 bases between them. CDR3 residues: CASSLLLGVQETQYF. CDR3 DNA: TGCGCCAGCAGCTTGCTTTTGGGGGTCCAAGAGACCCAGTACTTC.

V usage is TRBV5-1 and J usage is TRBJ2-1; 7 nucleotides match TRBD2. The CDR3 runs to 14 residues. V lost 3 bases, J lost 6 bases, and 6 bases stayed unmatched. Germline loops: CDR1 SGHRS, CDR2 YFSETQ. The CDR3, as DNA: TGCGCCAGCAGCTCGAGACTAGCCTCCAATGAGCAGTTCTTC. Translated, it gives CASSSRLASNEQFF.

This clonotype was seen at least ten times. V is TRBV2 and J is TRBJ2-7; a possible D gene is TRBD1 (7 bases). V lost 5 bases and J lost 2, with 13 bases in between. Germline V gene sequence: CDR1 SNHLY, CDR2 FYNNEI. The CDR3 has 14 amino acids. DNA of the CDR3: TGTGCCAGCAGTTACCAGGGGGGACCCTACGAGCAGTACTTC. It translates to CASSYQGGPYEQYF.

The table lists this clonotype with a few counts. The CDR3 loop reads CASLPPGGDEQYF. The CDR3 DNA sequence: TGTGCCAGCCTCCCCCCCGGGGGGGACGAGCAGTACTTC. V is TRBV19 and J is TRBJ2-7; TRBD2 matches at 8 bases. CDR1 and CDR2 from the germline V gene are LNHDA and SQIVND (reference sequence). This CDR3 has 13 amino acids. Trimming at V came to 9 bases and at J to 5 bases, leaving 9 bases not matched to a gene.

This clonotype came up many times. This chain joins TRBV18 and TRBJ1-5; no definite D call. CDR3 length: 13 amino acids. CDR1 and CDR2 from the germline V gene are KGHSH and LQKENI. Trimming pared 6 bases from V and 2 bases from J, leaving 8 bases between. The CDR3 nucleotides are TGTGCCAGCTCCTCGGAACGCAATCAGCCCCAGCATTTT. Protein product: CASSSERNQPQHF.

Many counts were recorded for this clonotype. The chain joins TRBV7-2 to TRBJ1-2; D uncertain. V was trimmed by 10 bases and J by 2 bases, leaving 14 bases between them. CDR1 and CDR2 from the germline V gene are SGHTA and FQGNSA. This CDR3 region has 13 residues. CDR3 amino acids: CANSPASNYGYTF. CDR3 nucleotide sequence: TGTGCCAACTCTCCGGCTTCCAACTATGGCTACACCTTC.

This clonotype was picked up many times. The genes are TRBV6-2 or TRBV6-3 and TRBJ2-1, with 11 bases lining up with TRBD2. This CDR3 is 17 amino acids long. Germline CDR1 MNHEY, CDR2 SVGEGT. Trimming at V came to 3 bases and at J to 10 bases, leaving 14 bases not matched to a gene. The CDR3 sequence: CASSYFGTSGAIWEQFF. The CDR3 DNA follows: TGTGCCAGCAGTTATTTCGGGACTAGCGGAGCGATATGGGAGCAGTTCTTC.

This clonotype came up many times. The J gene is TRBJ2-7, the V gene TRBV20-1; D may be TRBD2 (5 bases). V lost 1 base, J lost 2 bases, and 12 bases lay in between. CDR1 and CDR2 (germline): DFQATT, SNEGSKA (reference sequence). This CDR3 comprises 14 residues. CDR3 in amino acids: CSARVVRGTYEQYF. The CDR3 nucleotides are TGCAGTGCTAGAGTGGTCCGGGGTACCTACGAGCAGTACTTC.

V and J are TRBV29-1 and TRBJ2-3; D might be TRBD1 (6 bases). The CDR3 covers 15 residues. V lost 3 bases, J lost 0 bases, and 13 bases lay in between. Germline-derived CDR1 and CDR2 are SQVTM and ANQGSEA. CDR3 sequence reads: CSVEWGPWSTDTQYF. The CDR3 DNA sequence: TGCAGCGTTGAGTGGGGGCCGTGGAGCACAGATACGCAGTATTTT.

The gene calls are TRBV4-1 and TRBJ2-1, with TRBD2 matching over 9 bases. Germline V gives CDR1 MGHRA, CDR2 YSYEKL. The CDR3 loop spans 18 amino acids. J was trimmed by 8 bases and V by 0 bases; bases with no gene match: 14. CDR3 bases: TGCGCCAGCAGCCAAGATCTGGGGACTGGCGGGAGGGGATATGAGCAGTTCTTC. Translated, it gives CASSQDLGTGGRGYEQFF.

This clonotype was observed a few times. The chain uses TRBV6-1 and TRBJ2-7, with D possibly TRBD2 on 5 matching bases. The ends were cut back, 5 bases at V and 2 bases at J, with 16 bases in the middle. This CDR3 comprises 15 residues. Germline lookup yields CDR1 MNHNS and CDR2 SASEGT. CDR3 bases: TGTGCCAGCAGTCCTTCGAGGGCCCATACCTACGAGCAGTACTTC. As protein: CASSPSRAHTYEQYF.

This clonotype was picked up a small number of times. The CDR3 DNA follows: TGTGCCAGCTCACCAACACAGGGGAAAGAGACCCAGTACTTC. This codes for CASSPTQGKETQYF. The chain links TRBV18 to TRBJ2-5, with 7 bases fitting TRBD1. The trim removed 2 bases at V and 3 bases at J, leaving 3 bases unmatched. The CDR3 has 14 amino acids. Per the germline V gene, CDR1 is KGHSH and CDR2 is LQKENI.

This clonotype was detected many times. Sequence at one end of the junction differs from germline and may be a read error. CDR3 nucleotide sequence: TGTGCCAGCAGGCAAGACACAGATACGCAGTATTTT. This sequence encodes CASRQDTDTQYF. This chain links TRBV3-1 with TRBJ2-3; D ambiguous. This CDR3 comprises 12 residues. CDR1 and CDR2 from the germline V gene are LGHDT and YNNKEL (reference sequence).

This clonotype was observed at least ten times. This chain connects TRBV27 to TRBJ1-3; D not certain. The CDR3 spans 15 residues. Germline V CDR1 and CDR2: MNHEY, SMNVEV (reference sequence). Trimming cost V 4 bases and J 0 bases, with 10 bases left between them. CDR3 amino acids: CASSSLGFSGNTIYF. The CDR3 region has the DNA TGTGCCAGCAGTTCTCTGGGGTTCTCTGGAAACACCATATATTTT.

This clonotype was recorded a few times. The chain couples TRBV7-2 to TRBJ2-2; a weak D match, TRBD1 (5 bases). Per the germline V gene, CDR1 is SGHTA and CDR2 is FQGNSA. CDR3 length: 14 residues. V was clipped by 2 bases and J by 6 bases, with 10 bases between them. In DNA form, the CDR3 reads TGTGCCAGCAGCTTACAGGGTATTCCCGGGGAGCTGTTTTTT. The encoded protein is CASSLQGIPGELFF.